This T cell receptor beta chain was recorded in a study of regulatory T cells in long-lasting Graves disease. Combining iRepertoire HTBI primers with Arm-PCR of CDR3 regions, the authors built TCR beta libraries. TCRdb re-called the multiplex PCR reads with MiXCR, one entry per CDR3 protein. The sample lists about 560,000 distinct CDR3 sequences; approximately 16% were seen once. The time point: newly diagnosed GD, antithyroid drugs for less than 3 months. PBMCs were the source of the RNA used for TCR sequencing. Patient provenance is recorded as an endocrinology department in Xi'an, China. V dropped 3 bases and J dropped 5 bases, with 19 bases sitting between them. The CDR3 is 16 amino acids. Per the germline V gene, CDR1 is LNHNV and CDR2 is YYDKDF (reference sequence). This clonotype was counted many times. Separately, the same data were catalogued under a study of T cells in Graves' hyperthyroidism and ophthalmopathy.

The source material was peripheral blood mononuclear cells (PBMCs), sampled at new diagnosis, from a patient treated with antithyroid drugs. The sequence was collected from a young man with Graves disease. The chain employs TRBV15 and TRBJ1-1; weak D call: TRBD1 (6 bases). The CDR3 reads CATSRWGGQGNTEAFF. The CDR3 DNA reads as TGTGCCACCAGCAGGTGGGGGGGGCAAGGGAATACTGAAGCTTTCTTT. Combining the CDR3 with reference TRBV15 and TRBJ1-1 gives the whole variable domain DAMVIQNPRYQVTQFGKPVTLSCSQTLNHNVMYWYQQKSSQAPKLLFHYYDKDFNNEADTPDNFQSRRPNTSFCFLDIRSPGLGDTAMYLCATSRWGGQGNTEAFFGQGTRLTVV.